The 7 T cell receptor beta chains in this list originate from one sample, sequenced in a study of shared clonotypes between healthy human individuals. Clones were sequenced by immunoSEQ multiplex PCR, and TCRdb holds only the in-frame ones, with some missing. The data contain about 670,000 clones, about 78% of them singletons. Material for sequencing was memory CD4+ T cells sorted from blood. The subset denotes: CD45RA-negative fraction. The receptors shown here come from a woman in her thirties in good health.

The chain employs TRBV2 and TRBJ2-3, with no clear D. The CDR3 is 17 amino acids. V was pared by 4 bases and J by 0 bases, with 17 bases between. CDR1 is SNHLY and CDR2 is FYNNEI in the germline V gene. DNA for the CDR3: TGTGCCAGCAGTGCAATCCTTCTGCGGACCAGCACAGATACGCAGTATTTT. It yields the protein CASSAILLRTSTDTQYF.

This sequence joins TRBV14 and TRBJ1-2; no reliable D call. The V end was cut by 1 base, the J end by 2 bases, with 5 bases between. Per germline, CDR1 SGHDN and CDR2 FVKESK. This CDR3 comprises 13 residues. As DNA, the CDR3 is TGTGCCAGCAGCCAAGCACAGAACTATGGCTACACCTTC. It specifies CASSQAQNYGYTF.

This clone appeared a few times. The chain joins TRBV5-8 to TRBJ1-5, with TRBD1 as a possible D gene (5 bases). The germline V and J ends were trimmed by 4 bases and 0 bases, with 14 bases remaining between them. The CDR3 spans 16 residues. The germline V gene encodes CDR1 SGHTS and CDR2 YDEGEE. The CDR3, as DNA: TGTGCCAGCAGCCCTAGGGTGGGGGTTAGCAATCAGCCCCAGCATTTT. Its protein is CASSPRVGVSNQPQHF.

The chain employs TRBV18 and TRBJ2-3; maybe TRBD1 (5 bases). Germline CDR1 reads KGHSH; CDR2 reads LQKENI. The CDR3 extends over 15 amino acids. V gave up 3 bases and J gave up 1 base, with 11 bases separating them. CDR3 in DNA: TGTGCCAGCTCACCGACAGTTCGGGGCACAGATACGCAGTATTTT. Translating gives CASSPTVRGTDTQYF.

Concerning this clone: A much larger clone sits a single nucleotide away, making a read error possible. This sample includes further DNA sequences coding for the same CDR3. The chain is built from TRBV28 and TRBJ2-1; D is ambiguous. Per germline, CDR1 MDHEN and CDR2 SYDVKM. Trimming removed 3 bases from V and 4 bases from J, with 1 base in between. This CDR3 is 11 amino acids long. The CDR3, as DNA: TGTGCCAGCAGTTTGTACAATGAGCAGTTCTTC. Its translation is CASSLYNEQFF.

This sequence joins TRBV4-1 and TRBJ2-7; D could derive from TRBD1 or TRBD2 (5 bases each). V lost 3 bases to trimming and J lost 1 base, with 10 bases between them. Germline V gives CDR1 MGHRA, CDR2 YSYEKL. The CDR3 is 14 residues long. DNA of the CDR3: TGCGCCAGCAGCCAGTCCGGGACGTCCTACGAGCAGTACTTC. Its protein is CASSQSGTSYEQYF.

The chain links TRBV6-5 to TRBJ1-1; TRBD1 aligns across 12 bases. The CDR3 length is 16 residues. With V trimmed by 2 bases and J by 4 bases, 5 bases remained unmatched. CDR1 is MNHEY, CDR2 SVGAGI, per germline. The CDR3 spells CASSYGGQGAGTEAFF. CDR3 nucleotides: TGTGCCAGCAGTTACGGGGGACAGGGGGCTGGCACTGAAGCTTTCTTT.